The clone carrying this T cell receptor (beta chain) showed up just once. These data are taken from a study of CD8 T cells in Susac syndrome. In the study overall: Clinical remission applied to 8 or 9 sequenced Susac syndrome patients, and about six had active disease.

Germline V gene sequence: CDR1 SEHNR, CDR2 FQNEAQ (reference sequence). This CDR3 spans 12 amino acids. The germline V and J ends were trimmed by 2 bases and 4 bases, with 6 bases remaining between them. Random hexamers primed reverse transcription of about 0.5 to 1 ug RNA. TCRdb redid the calling of the immunoSEQ multiplex PCR reads with MiXCR, one entry per CDR3 protein. The data hold under 85,000 distinct CDR3 sequences, with approximately 95% observed a single time. As judged by recently defined diagnostic criteria, patients with Susac syndrome had definite or probable disease. The rearrangement joins TRBV7-9 to TRBJ2-7; D unclear. The sample was CD8+ T cells from PBMCs. This receptor was identified in a human donor with Susac syndrome. In nucleotides, the CDR3 is TGTGCCAGCAGCTTAAATCAGTACGAGCAGTACTTC. This gives the protein CASSLNQYEQYF.